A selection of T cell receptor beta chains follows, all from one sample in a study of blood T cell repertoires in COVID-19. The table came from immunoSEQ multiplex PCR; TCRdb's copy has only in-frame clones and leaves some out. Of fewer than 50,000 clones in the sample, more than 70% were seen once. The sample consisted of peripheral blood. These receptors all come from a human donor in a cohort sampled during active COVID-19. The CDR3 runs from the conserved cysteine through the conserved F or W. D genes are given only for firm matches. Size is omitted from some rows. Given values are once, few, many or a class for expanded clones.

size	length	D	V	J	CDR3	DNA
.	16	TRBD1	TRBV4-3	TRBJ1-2	CASSQERTGRIAGYTF	TGCGCCAGCAGCCAAGAGCGGACAGGGAGGATCGCAGGCTACACCTTC
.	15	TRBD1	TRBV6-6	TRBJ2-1	CASNHPGQGNNEQFF	TGTGCCAGCAACCATCCGGGACAGGGCAACAATGAGCAGTTCTTC
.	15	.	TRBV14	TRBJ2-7	CASSQDPQRRYEQYF	TGTGCCAGCAGCCAAGACCCTCAGCGGCGCTACGAGCAGTACTTC
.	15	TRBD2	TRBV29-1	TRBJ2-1	CSVEGLAGVYNEQFF	TGCAGCGTTGAAGGACTAGCGGGAGTTTACAATGAGCAGTTCTTC
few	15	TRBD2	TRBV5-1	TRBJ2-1	CASSSGLAGYNEQFF	TGCGCCAGCAGCTCGGGACTAGCGGGGTACAATGAGCAGTTCTTC
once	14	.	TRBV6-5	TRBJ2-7	CASSPPGGIYEQYF	TGTGCCAGCAGCCCACCTGGGGGGATCTACGAGCAGTACTTC
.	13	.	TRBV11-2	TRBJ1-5	CASSPDRDQPQHF	TGTGCCAGCAGCCCAGATCGGGATCAGCCCCAGCATTTT
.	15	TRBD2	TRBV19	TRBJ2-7	CASSPLAGGGYEQYF	TGTGCCAGTAGCCCACTAGCGGGAGGTGGCTACGAGCAGTACTTC
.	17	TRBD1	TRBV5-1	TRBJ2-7	CASSRIRDRGGSYEQYF	TGCGCCAGCAGCCGGATCCGGGACAGGGGGGGATCCTACGAGCAGTACTTC
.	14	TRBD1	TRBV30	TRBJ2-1	CAWGTVGRYNEQFF	TGTGCCTGGGGGACAGTAGGCCGTTACAATGAGCAGTTCTTC
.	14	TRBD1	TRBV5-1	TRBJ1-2	CASKIRQGADGYTF	TGCGCCAGCAAAATTAGACAGGGGGCGGATGGCTACACCTTC
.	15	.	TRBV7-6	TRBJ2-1	CASNLGGLFYNEQFF	TGTGCCAGCAACTTAGGTGGACTATTTTACAATGAGCAGTTCTTC